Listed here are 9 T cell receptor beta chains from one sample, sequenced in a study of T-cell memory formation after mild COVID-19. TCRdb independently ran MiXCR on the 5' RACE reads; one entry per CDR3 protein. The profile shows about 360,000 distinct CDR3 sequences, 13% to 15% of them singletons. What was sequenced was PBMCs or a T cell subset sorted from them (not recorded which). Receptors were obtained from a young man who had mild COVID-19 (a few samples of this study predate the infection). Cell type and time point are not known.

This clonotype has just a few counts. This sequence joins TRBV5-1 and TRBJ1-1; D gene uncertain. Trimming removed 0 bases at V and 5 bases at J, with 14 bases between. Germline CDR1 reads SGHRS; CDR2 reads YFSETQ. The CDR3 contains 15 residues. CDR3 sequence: CASSLVVGVGTEAFF. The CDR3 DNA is TGCGCCAGCAGCTTGGTGGTTGGGGTTGGTACTGAAGCTTTCTTT.

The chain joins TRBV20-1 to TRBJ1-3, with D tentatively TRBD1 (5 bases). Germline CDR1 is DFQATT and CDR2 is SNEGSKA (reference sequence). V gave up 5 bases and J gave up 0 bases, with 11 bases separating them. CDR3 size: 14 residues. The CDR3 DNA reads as TGCAGTGCTCCCCGGGACCTCTCTGGAAACACCATATATTTT. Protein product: CSAPRDLSGNTIYF.

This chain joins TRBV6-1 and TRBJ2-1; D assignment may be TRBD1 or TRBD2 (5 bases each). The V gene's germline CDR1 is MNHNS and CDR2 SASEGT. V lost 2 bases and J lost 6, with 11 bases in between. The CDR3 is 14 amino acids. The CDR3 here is CASSEIGARNEQFF. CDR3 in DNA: TGTGCCAGCAGTGAAATCGGGGCCCGCAATGAGCAGTTCTTC.

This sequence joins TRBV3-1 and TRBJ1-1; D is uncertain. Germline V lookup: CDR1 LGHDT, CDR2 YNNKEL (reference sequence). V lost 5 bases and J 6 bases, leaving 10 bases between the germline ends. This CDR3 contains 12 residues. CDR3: CASSDGPSEAFF. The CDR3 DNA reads TGTGCCAGCAGCGACGGTCCCTCTGAAGCTTTCTTT. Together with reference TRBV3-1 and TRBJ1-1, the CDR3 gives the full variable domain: DTAVSQTPKYLVTQMGNDKSIKCEQNLGHDTMYWYKQDSKKFLKIMFSYNNKELIINETVPNRFSPKSPDKAHLNLHINSLELGDSAVYFCASSDGPSEAFFGQGTRLTVV.

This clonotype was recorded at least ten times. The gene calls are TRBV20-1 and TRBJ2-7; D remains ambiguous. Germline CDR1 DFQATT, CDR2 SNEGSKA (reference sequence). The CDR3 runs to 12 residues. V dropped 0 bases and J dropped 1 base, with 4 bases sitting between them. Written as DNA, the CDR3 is TGCAGTGCTAGAGACGGTTCCTACGAGCAGTACTTC. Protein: CSARDGSYEQYF.

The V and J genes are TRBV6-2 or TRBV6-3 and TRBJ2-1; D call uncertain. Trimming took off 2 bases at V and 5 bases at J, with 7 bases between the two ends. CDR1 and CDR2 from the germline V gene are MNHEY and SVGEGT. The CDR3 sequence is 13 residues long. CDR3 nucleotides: TGTGCCAGCAGTTACAATCCCAACAATGAGCAGTTCTTC. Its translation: CASSYNPNNEQFF.

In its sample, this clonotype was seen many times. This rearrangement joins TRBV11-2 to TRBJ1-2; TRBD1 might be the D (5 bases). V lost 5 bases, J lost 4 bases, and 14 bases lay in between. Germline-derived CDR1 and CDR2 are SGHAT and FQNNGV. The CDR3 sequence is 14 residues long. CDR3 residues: CASSIPGAPYGYTF. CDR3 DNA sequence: TGTGCCAGCAGCATCCCCGGGGCCCCCTATGGCTACACCTTC.

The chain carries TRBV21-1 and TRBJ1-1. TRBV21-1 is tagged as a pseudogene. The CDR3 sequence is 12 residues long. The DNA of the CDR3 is TGTGCCAGCAGGCGTTGGAGAATTGAGGCTTTCTTT. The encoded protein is CASRRWRIEAFF.

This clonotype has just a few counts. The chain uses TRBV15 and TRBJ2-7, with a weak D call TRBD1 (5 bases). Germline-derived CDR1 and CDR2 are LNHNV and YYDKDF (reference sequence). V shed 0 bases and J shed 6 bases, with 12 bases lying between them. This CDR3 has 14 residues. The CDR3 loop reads CATSRESRVGEQYF. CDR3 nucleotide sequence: TGTGCCACCAGCAGAGAATCCAGGGTAGGCGAGCAGTACTTC.